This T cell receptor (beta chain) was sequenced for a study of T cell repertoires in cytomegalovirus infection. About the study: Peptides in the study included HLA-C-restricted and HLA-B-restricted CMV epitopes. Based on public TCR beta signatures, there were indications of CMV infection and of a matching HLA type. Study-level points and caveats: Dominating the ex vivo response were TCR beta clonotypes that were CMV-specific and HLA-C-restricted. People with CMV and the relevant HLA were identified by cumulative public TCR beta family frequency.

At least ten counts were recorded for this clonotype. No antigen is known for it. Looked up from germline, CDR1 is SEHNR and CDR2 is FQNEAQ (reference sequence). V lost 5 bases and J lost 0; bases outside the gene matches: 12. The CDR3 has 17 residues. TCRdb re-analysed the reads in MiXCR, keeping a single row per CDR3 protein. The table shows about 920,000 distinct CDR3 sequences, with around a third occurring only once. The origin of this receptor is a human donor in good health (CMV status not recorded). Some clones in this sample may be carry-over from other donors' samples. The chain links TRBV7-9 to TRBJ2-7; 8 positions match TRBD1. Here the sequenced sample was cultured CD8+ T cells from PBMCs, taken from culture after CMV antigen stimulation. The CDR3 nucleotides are TGTGCCAGCAGCAACTCAGCCGGGACAGGATACTCCTACGAGCAGTACTTC. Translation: CASSNSAGTGYSYEQYF. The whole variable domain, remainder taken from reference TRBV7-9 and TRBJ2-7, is DTGVSQNPRHKITKRGQNVTFRCDPISEHNRLYWYRQTLGQGPEFLTYFQNEAQLEKSRLLSDRFSAERPKGSFSTLEIQRTEQGDSAMYLCASSNSAGTGYSYEQYFGPGTRLTVT.